In its sample, the clone carrying this T cell receptor beta chain was seen once. Antigen unknown. This sample was included in a study of cytomegalovirus exposure and HLA in healthy donors. Study as a whole: Caucasian-associated ancestry cluster membership applied to around 80% of nearly 400 genotyped donors. Study-level findings and limits: Altogether, 170 or so TCR beta chains were recorded as cytomegalovirus-associated.

The germline V gene encodes CDR1 GTSNPN and CDR2 SVGIG (reference sequence). Trimming shortened V by 2 bases and J by 2 bases, and 10 bases separated the two germline ends. The length of the CDR3 is 14 residues. A multiplex PCR was run with 60 Vbeta primers and 13 Jbeta primers. Data came from immunoSEQ multiplex PCR; TCRdb stores just in-frame clones and leaves some out. The top ten clones hold 1% of a sample with roughly 130,000 clones, 75% to 85% of them seen once. The rearrangement uses TRBV30 and TRBJ1-3; D may be TRBD1 (5 bases). Source material: PBMCs. The sequence came from a man in his forties or fifties in good health and CMV-seronegative. The CDR3 is CAWSRGGTGNTIYF. DNA of the CDR3: TGTGCCTGGAGTAGGGGAGGCACTGGAAACACCATATATTTT.